This TCR beta chain was sequenced in a study of cytomegalovirus exposure and HLA in healthy donors. Study in general: As an earlier analysis found, around 200 million T cells yielded approximately 110 million unique TCR beta sequences.

With 60 Vbeta and 13 Jbeta primers, the PCR was carried out. Measured with immunoSEQ multiplex PCR; TCRdb has only the in-frame clones, and not every one. The table shows 110,000 to 150,000 clones, with over 65% occurring only once. V was shortened by 4 bases and J by 1 base, with 8 bases between the two germline ends. Germline lookup yields CDR1 SGHRS and CDR2 YFSETQ. The CDR3 spans 13 residues. Of note for this clone: Other nucleotide sequences in the sample specify the same CDR3.

The sample was PBMCs. The chain links TRBV5-1 to TRBJ1-1; the D gene is possibly TRBD1 (5 bases). The receptor was isolated from a female donor in good health and CMV-seronegative. The CDR3 coding sequence is TGCGCCAGCAGCCTTACAGGGAACACTGAAGCTTTCTTT. This codes for CASSLTGNTEAFF.